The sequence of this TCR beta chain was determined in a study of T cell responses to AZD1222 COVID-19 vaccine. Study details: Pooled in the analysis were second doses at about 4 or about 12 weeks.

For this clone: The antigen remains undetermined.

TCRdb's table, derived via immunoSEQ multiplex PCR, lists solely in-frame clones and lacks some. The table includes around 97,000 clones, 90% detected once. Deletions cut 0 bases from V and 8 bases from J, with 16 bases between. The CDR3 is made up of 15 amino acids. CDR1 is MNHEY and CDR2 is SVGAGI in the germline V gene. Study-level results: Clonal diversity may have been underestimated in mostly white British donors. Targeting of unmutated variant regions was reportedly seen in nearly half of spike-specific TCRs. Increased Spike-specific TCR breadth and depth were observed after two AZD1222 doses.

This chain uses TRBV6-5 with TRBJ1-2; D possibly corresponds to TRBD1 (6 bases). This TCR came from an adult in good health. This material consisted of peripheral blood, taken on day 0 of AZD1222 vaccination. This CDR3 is CASSYSIAGARGYTF. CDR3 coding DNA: TGTGCCAGCAGTTACTCGATCGCGGGGGCGCGGGGCTACACCTTC.